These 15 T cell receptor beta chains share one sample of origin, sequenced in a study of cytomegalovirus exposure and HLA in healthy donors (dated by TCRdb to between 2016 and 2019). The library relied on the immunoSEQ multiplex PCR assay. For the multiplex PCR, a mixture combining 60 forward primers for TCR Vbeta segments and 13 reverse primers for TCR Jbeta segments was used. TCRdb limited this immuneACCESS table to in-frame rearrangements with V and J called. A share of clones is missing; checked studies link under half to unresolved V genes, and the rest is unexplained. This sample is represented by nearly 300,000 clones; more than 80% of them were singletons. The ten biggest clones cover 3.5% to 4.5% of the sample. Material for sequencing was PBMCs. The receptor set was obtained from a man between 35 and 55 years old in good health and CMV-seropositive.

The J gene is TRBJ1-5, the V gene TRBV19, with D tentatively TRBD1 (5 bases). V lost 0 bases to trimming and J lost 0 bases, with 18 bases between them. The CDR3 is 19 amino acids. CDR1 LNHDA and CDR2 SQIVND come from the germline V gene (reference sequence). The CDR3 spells CASSIDLRALGYSNQPQHF. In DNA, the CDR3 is TGTGCCAGTAGTATAGATCTCAGGGCCCTCGGCTATAGCAATCAGCCCCAGCATTTT.

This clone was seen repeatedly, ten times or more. The CDR3: CASKPTGRSEAFF. The DNA for the CDR3 is TGTGCCAGCAAACCTACAGGGAGATCTGAAGCTTTCTTT. The V and J genes are TRBV6-1 and TRBJ1-1, with a weak D call TRBD1 (6 bases). Germline CDR1 and CDR2: MNHNS and SASEGT. The CDR3 has 13 amino acids. V gave up 7 bases and J gave up 6 bases, with 15 bases separating them.

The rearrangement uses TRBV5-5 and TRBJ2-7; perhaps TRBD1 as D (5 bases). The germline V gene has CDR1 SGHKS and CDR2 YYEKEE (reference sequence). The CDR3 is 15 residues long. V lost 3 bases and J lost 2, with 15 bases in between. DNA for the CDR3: TGTGCCAGCAGCTCTCCCGGAACAGGAGCCTACGAGCAGTACTTC. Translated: CASSSPGTGAYEQYF. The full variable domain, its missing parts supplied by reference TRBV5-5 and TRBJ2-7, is DAGVTQSPTHLIKTRGQQVTLRCSPISGHKSVSWYQQVLGQGPQFIFQYYEKEERGRGNFPDRFSARQFPNYSSELNVNALLLGDSALYLCASSSPGTGAYEQYFGPGTRLTVT.

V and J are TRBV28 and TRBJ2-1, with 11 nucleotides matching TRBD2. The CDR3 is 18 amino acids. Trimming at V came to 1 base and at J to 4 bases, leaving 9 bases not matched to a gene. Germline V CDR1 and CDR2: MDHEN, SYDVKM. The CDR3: CASSLSTSGTWGYNEQFF. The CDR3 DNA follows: TGTGCCAGCAGTTTATCGACTAGCGGGACGTGGGGTTACAATGAGCAGTTCTTC.

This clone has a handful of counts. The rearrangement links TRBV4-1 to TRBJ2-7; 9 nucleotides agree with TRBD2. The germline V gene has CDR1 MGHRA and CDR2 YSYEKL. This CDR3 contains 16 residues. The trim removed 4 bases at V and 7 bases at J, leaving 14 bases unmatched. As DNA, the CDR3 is TGCGCCAGCAGCCCGGGTTGGGGCGGGAGGGCCCAAGAGCAGTACTTC. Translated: CASSPGWGGRAQEQYF.

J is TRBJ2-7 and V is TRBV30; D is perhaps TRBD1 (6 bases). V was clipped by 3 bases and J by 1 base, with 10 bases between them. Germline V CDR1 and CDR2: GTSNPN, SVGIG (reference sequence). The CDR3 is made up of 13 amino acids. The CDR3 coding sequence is TGTGCCTGGAGCTCAGGGACATCCTACGAGCAGTACTTC. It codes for CAWSSGTSYEQYF.

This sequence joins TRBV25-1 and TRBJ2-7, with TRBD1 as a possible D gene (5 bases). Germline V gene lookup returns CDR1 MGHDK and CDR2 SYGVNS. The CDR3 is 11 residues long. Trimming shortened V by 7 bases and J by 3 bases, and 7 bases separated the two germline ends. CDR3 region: CASTRGYEQYF. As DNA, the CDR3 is TGTGCCAGCACTAGGGGCTACGAGCAGTACTTC.

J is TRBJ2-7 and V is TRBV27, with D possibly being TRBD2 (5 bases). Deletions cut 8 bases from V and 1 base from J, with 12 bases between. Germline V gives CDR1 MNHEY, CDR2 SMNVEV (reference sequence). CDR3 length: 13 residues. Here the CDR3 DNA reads TGTGCCAGCGGTTCAACGGGGTCCTACGAGCAGTACTTC. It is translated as CASGSTGSYEQYF.

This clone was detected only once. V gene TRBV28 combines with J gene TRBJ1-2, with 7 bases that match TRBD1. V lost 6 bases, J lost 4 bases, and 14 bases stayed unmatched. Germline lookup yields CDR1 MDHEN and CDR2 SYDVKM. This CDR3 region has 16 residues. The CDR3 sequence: CASSHAGTEDSYGYTF. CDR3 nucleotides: TGTGCCAGCAGCCACGCCGGGACAGAGGATTCCTATGGCTACACCTTC.

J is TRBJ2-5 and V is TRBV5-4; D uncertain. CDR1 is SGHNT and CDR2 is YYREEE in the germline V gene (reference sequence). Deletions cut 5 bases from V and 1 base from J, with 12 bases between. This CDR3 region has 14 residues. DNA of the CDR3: TGTGCCAGCAGGTTAGACTTTTCCCAAGAGACCCAGTACTTC. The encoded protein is CASRLDFSQETQYF.

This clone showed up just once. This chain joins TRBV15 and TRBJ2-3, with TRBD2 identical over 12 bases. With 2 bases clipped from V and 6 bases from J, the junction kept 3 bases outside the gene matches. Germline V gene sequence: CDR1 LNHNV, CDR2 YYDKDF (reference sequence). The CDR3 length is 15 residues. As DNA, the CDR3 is TGTGCCACCAGCAGACTAGCGGGAGGGCATGATACGCAGTATTTT. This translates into CATSRLAGGHDTQYF.

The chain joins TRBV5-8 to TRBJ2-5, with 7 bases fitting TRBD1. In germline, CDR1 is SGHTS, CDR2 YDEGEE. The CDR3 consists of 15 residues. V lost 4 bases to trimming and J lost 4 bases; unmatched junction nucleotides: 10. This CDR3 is CASSPGTDQGETQYF. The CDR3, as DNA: TGTGCCAGCAGCCCCGGGACAGATCAGGGAGAGACCCAGTACTTC.

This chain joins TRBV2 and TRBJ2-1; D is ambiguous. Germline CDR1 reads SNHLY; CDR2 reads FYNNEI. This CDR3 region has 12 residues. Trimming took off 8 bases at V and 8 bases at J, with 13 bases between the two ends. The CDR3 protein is CASGLLRDEQFF. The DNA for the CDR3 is TGTGCCAGCGGGCTTCTCAGAGATGAGCAGTTCTTC.

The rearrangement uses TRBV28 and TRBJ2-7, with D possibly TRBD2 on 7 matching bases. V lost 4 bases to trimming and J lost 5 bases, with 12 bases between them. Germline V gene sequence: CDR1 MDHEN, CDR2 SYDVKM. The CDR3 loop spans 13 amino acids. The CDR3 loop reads CASSYRGGNEQYF. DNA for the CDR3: TGTGCCAGCAGTTATAGGGGGGGGAACGAGCAGTACTTC.

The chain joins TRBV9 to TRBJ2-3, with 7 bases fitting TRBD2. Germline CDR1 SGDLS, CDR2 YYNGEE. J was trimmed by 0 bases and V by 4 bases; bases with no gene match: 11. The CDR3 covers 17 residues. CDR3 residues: CASSPRGLAASTDTQYF. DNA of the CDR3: TGTGCCAGCAGCCCCCGCGGGCTAGCGGCTAGCACAGATACGCAGTATTTT.